This T cell receptor beta chain is drawn from a study of cytomegalovirus exposure and HLA in healthy donors. With 60 Vbeta and 13 Jbeta primers, the PCR was carried out. The data were produced by immunoSEQ multiplex PCR, yet TCRdb's version contains in-frame clones alone and is incomplete. The sample shows under 70,000 clones, 70% to 85% of them seen only once. The CDR3 sequence is 15 residues long. Germline V gene sequence: CDR1 LGHNA, CDR2 YNFKEQ. V was clipped by 5 bases and J by 6 bases, with 17 bases between them. This sequence joins TRBV4-2 and TRBJ2-1, with a possible D match to TRBD2 (6 bases). The TCR was taken from a man between 50 and 59 years old in good health and CMV-seronegative. Sequenced input: PBMCs. CDR3 amino acids: CASSSGTSPPNEQFF. Here the CDR3 DNA reads TGTGCCAGCAGCTCCGGGACTTCGCCCCCCAATGAGCAGTTCTTC.